This TCR beta chain is drawn from a study of Tregs in tolerant kidney transplant recipients. Study-wide findings and caveats: In tolerant patients, donor-specific Tregs outgrew total Tregs, suggesting antigen-driven expansion. Changing PCR primers prevented nucleotide comparison between some patients' samples.

In its sample, this clone was seen a few times. Its specificity is unknown. Data came from immunoSEQ multiplex PCR; TCRdb stores just in-frame clones and leaves some out. The repertoire consists of under 85,000 clones, with about 88% occurring once and the leading ten covering approximately 0.39%. Trimming removed 3 bases from V and 6 bases from J, with 15 bases in between. In germline, CDR1 is LNHDA, CDR2 SQIVND (reference sequence). The CDR3 loop spans 15 amino acids. Unstimulated regulatory T cells (CD4+CD25+CD127-), CD4+CD25- non-regulatory cells, CD4 and CD8 cells were FACS-sorted from thawed PBMCs.

Source: CD4+ T cells from blood, taken before the transplant. The V gene is TRBV19, the J gene TRBJ1-5; D possibly corresponds to TRBD1 (6 bases). This TCR came from a human donor who received a combined kidney and bone marrow transplant. This CDR3 is CASSIPGAGVQPQHF. CDR3 DNA sequence: TGTGCCAGTAGTATTCCCGGGGCAGGGGTTCAGCCCCAGCATTTT.